In this sample, the clone carrying this T cell receptor beta chain turned up many times. TCRdb recomputed calls from the reads with MiXCR, one row per CDR3 protein. The sample has about 300,000 distinct CDR3 sequences; about 9.2% are singletons. The germline V gene encodes CDR1 MNHEY and CDR2 SVGAGI. The CDR3 totals 13 residues. The V end lost 3 bases, the J end lost 10 bases, and 10 bases lay between the germline ends. The sample comes from a study of T cell repertoires in cytomegalovirus infection. In the study overall: Matching HLA type, along with CMV infection, was indicated by public TCR beta signatures.

The receptor comes from a human donor in good health (CMV status not recorded). Some clones in this sample may be carry-over from other donors' samples. This rearrangement joins TRBV6-5 to TRBJ1-6, with D unresolved. Material: PBMCs. CDR3 in amino acids: CASSYSIGSPLHF. The CDR3 DNA reads TGTGCCAGCAGTTATTCGATAGGCTCACCCCTCCACTTT.